The present T cell receptor (beta chain) was sequenced within a study of T-cell reconstitution after alpha-beta-depleted transplantation in children. Study conclusions and caveats: Diversity and T-cell counts at one year after transplant derived mostly from new T cells. Recipient T cells and thymic progenitors that survived were the source of the high TCRbeta diversity seen at day 60 in some patients. Reportedly, only several hundred clones from non-depleted graft cells drove alpha-beta T-cell counts at about two months.

Notes on this clonotype: Its cognate antigen is unknown.

TCRbeta library preparation incorporated unique molecular identifiers. TCRdb processed the PCR reads anew with MiXCR; each CDR3 protein has one entry. Of approximately 980,000 distinct CDR3 sequences in the sample, about 30% were seen once. Germline-derived CDR1 and CDR2 are SGHTA and FQGTGA. V was cut by 4 bases and J by 0 bases, with 17 bases left in between. This CDR3 is 17 amino acids long. The material was PBMCs, mostly from graft donor cells, obtained 360 days after TCRalphabeta/CD19-depleted stem cell transplant. V is TRBV7-3 and J is TRBJ2-3; tentative D call: TRBD2 (7 bases). The clonotype originates from a boy under two years old who had a stem cell transplant for SCID, so the T cells may come from the graft donor. Written as DNA, the CDR3 is TGTGCCAGCAGCTCCCTACCCGGGGGGCTAAGCACAGATACGCAGTATTTT. It translates to CASSSLPGGLSTDTQYF.